This entry features one T cell receptor (beta chain) sequence. In this sample, this clone turned up a few times. Its antigen has not been determined. Base qualities are not at hand, and no much larger clone is one base apart. Library generation was performed with the immunoSEQ multiplex PCR assay. RNA was extracted from all samples and reverse transcribed into cDNA, which served as template for TCR sequencing. SuperScript III was used to make first-strand cDNA, primed with a 2:1 mix of oligo-dT and random hexamers. A synthetic immune receptor repertoire was used to gauge amplification bias, and whatever bias remained was removed computationally. As for how the authors treated the data: Raw reads were preprocessed for error removal, and CDR3 was defined according to IMGT conventions as running from the conserved cysteine to phenylalanine. To get clonality, Shannon entropy was normalized by log2 of the number of productive unique TCRs and the result was subtracted from 1. Scalp TCRbeta sequences were cross-referenced with sorted blood CD4 and CD8 repertoires so that the CD4 or CD8 identity of scalp clones could be inferred. Sourced from immuneACCESS, this table was stored by TCRdb with only in-frame sequences that have V and J called. A share of the clones is absent; for the studies checked, an unresolved V gene accounts for under half, and the remainder has no known explanation. The V and J calls and clone size were taken over from that table, and D and trimming were inferred from the DNA. A total of around 170,000 clones appear in this sample, 51% of them only once. Over 9.5% of the sample is held by the ten biggest clonotypes.

CDR1 SGHDT and CDR2 YYEEEE are derived from the germline V gene. V and J are truncated by 0 bases and 6 bases respectively, leaving an intervening sequence of 13 bases. From the cysteine up to the phenylalanine, the CDR3 has a length of 16 residues. The DNA shown is the 48-base CDR3, in frame from base 1. The treatment or condition tag for this specimen amounts to: oral pan-JAK inhibitor, 5-10 mg twice daily. Peripheral blood and lesional scalp punch biopsies were obtained from patients with alopecia areata. PBMCs were isolated by density centrifugation and stained for CD3, CD4 and CD8, and CD4+ and CD8+ T cells were sorted on a FACSAria. The sample is drawn from a study of CD8+ T cells in alopecia areata (dated by TCRdb to 2016 to 2019). Turning to the overall study: Treated patients were enrolled in an open-label pilot trial of oral tofacitinib at 5 to 10 mg twice daily for moderate-to-severe alopecia areata. RNA was extracted with the PAXgene miRNA kit for fixed scalp, the miRNeasy kit for PBMCs, and the RNeasy kit for mouse skin. Tofacitinib was given for 6 to 18 months, followed by 6 months of follow-up off drug to assess delayed response and recurrence. Scalp tissue and sorted CD4+ and CD8+ peripheral blood T cells from patchy and totalis/universalis alopecia areata patients and from healthy controls were covered by human TCRbeta sequencing. Biopsies were taken from tofacitinib-treated patients at baseline and again at 4 and 24 weeks into treatment, and several of those patients also had a later scalp biopsy. To study T cell clonal expansion in alopecia areata, the researchers applied high-throughput TCRbeta sequencing to both the C3H/HeJ mouse model and human patients. immunoSEQ multiplex PCR using 35 Vbeta forward primers and 13 Jbeta reverse primers was used to amplify TCRbeta CDR3 regions. Clonality in the scalp was compared among normal scalp (n=4), patchy alopecia areata scalp (n=8), and alopecia totalis/universalis scalp (n=8). Disease severity in treated patients was measured with the SALT score, which quantifies the percentage of affected scalp surface area. General findings and caveats noted by the study authors: Many expanded lesional clones persisted in scalp and blood during tofacitinib treatment, which may partly explain relapse after stopping treatment. Tofacitinib significantly decreased scalp clonality and the number of expanded CD8+ clones among the top 100 scalp clones. Higher clonality and more expanded CD8+ clones were observed in lesional scalp than in normal scalp, particularly in alopecia totalis/universalis, a finding suggestive of antigenic drive. Compared with mice, TCR sequences shared between patients were less clear, possibly partly because of HLA diversity across the patient population. The treated cohort was small, with a single nonresponder, so links between baseline CD8+ expansion and response need larger studies. Unlike mouse skin, which is dominated by gammadelta T cells, normal human skin has resident alphabeta T cells that are also sequenced, and this complicates analysis of the scalp TCR repertoire.

The sample consisted of CD8+ T cells sorted from blood, taken at approximately week 52, from a patient treated with tofacitinib. This receptor was taken from a human donor with alopecia areata. The chain couples TRBV5-6 to TRBJ1-6; the D segment could be TRBD1, given 5 matching bases. The CDR3 amino acid sequence is: CASSLGDGLLNSPLHF. The nucleotide sequence reads TGTGCCAGCAGCTTGGGGGACGGCCTGCTTAATTCACCCCTCCACTTT.